The 22 T cell receptor beta chains below all came from one sample that was sequenced in a study of T-cell memory formation after mild COVID-19. TCRdb redid the calling of the 5' RACE reads with MiXCR, one entry per CDR3 protein. The sample consists of hundreds of thousands of distinct CDR3 sequences, roughly a fifth of them appearing once. The sample taken for sequencing was PBMCs or a T cell subset sorted from them (not recorded which). The receptors shown here come from a man between 18 and 35 years old who had mild COVID-19 (a few samples of this study predate the infection). Cell type and time point are not known.

The genes are TRBV10-3 and TRBJ1-1, with unresolved D. The CDR3 runs 13 residues. Looked up from germline, CDR1 is ENHRY and CDR2 is SYGVKD. V lost 4 bases to trimming and J lost 1 base, with 7 bases between them. In DNA, the CDR3 is TGTGCCATCAGTGGGGCTGGGAACACTGAAGCTTTCTTT. It is translated as CAISGAGNTEAFF.

In this sample, this clonotype turned up a few times. The chain couples TRBV5-1 to TRBJ2-7; D is unresolved. Deletions cut 5 bases from V and 2 bases from J, with 11 bases between. CDR1 is SGHRS and CDR2 is YFSETQ in the germline V gene. The CDR3 covers 13 residues. CDR3 DNA sequence: TGCGCCAGCAGGCAGGCCGGGCCCTACGAGCAGTACTTC. As protein: CASRQAGPYEQYF.

This clonotype was counted only a few times. The rearrangement uses TRBV20-1 and TRBJ2-5; D may correspond to TRBD1 or TRBD2 (5 bases each). Deletions cut 5 bases from V and 3 bases from J, with 13 bases between. The CDR3 sequence is 13 residues long. Germline V gene lookup returns CDR1 DFQATT and CDR2 SNEGSKA (reference sequence). This CDR3 is CSAETGPKETQYF. In DNA form, the CDR3 reads TGCAGTGCTGAAACGGGACCCAAAGAGACCCAGTACTTC.

This chain uses TRBV28 with TRBJ1-1, with TRBD1 matching 8 bases. This CDR3 has 15 residues. Per the germline V gene, CDR1 is MDHEN and CDR2 is SYDVKM. The V segment lost 2 bases and the J segment 5 bases; nucleotides outside the gene matches: 7. This chain's CDR3 is CASSLRTGWGTEAFF. As DNA, the CDR3 is TGTGCCAGCAGTTTACGGACAGGGTGGGGTACTGAAGCTTTCTTT.

The chain employs TRBV5-6 and TRBJ2-3; D is perhaps TRBD1 (5 bases). Trimming removed 4 bases from V and 4 bases from J, with 10 bases in between. Germline V CDR1 and CDR2: SGHDT, YYEEEE. CDR3 length: 13 residues. The CDR3 spells CASSTLQADTQYF. The CDR3 bases are TGTGCCAGCAGCACGTTACAGGCAGATACGCAGTATTTT.

CDR3 loop: CASSLEAGPLQYF. DNA of the CDR3: TGTGCCAGCAGCTTAGAGGCAGGGCCCCTTCAGTACTTC. J is TRBJ2-5 and V is TRBV7-3; D might be TRBD1 (5 bases). Trimming shortened V by 2 bases and J by 11 bases, and 15 bases separated the two germline ends. Germline V CDR1 and CDR2: SGHTA, FQGTGA. There are 13 residues in the CDR3.

In its sample, this clonotype was seen a few times. The gene calls are TRBV5-5 and TRBJ2-5, with TRBD1 matching 7 bases. This CDR3 contains 15 residues. The ends lost 1 base at V and 5 bases at J; junction bases unmatched: 8. Germline V CDR1 and CDR2: SGHKS, YYEKEE (reference sequence). The CDR3 here is CASSLFRQGGETQYF. CDR3 coding DNA: TGTGCCAGCAGCTTGTTTCGACAGGGTGGGGAGACCCAGTACTTC.

This clonotype was observed a handful of times. The chain combines TRBV20-1 with TRBJ2-3, with TRBD2 matching over 8 bases. J was trimmed by 0 bases and V by 7 bases; bases with no gene match: 12. The CDR3 length is 16 residues. Germline loops: CDR1 DFQATT, CDR2 SNEGSKA (reference sequence). CDR3 sequence reads: CSGRSRGGSSTDTQYF. The CDR3 nucleotides are TGCAGTGGTCGGTCCCGGGGGGGTTCTAGCACAGATACGCAGTATTTT.

Only one count was recorded for this clonotype. This chain connects TRBV4-1 to TRBJ1-5; no firm D call. Germline loops: CDR1 MGHRA, CDR2 YSYEKL. This CDR3 has 14 residues. The V end lost 0 bases, the J end lost 9 bases, and 12 bases lay between the germline ends. The CDR3 nucleotides are TGCGCCAGCAGCCAAGATGGGCCAAAAGGGCCCCAGCATTTT. Protein: CASSQDGPKGPQHF.

This clonotype appeared a few times. The chain has TRBV5-1 and TRBJ1-2; D may be TRBD1 (5 bases). Germline values: CDR1 SGHRS, CDR2 YFSETQ. V lost 4 bases to trimming and J lost 3 bases, with 13 bases between them. The CDR3 runs 14 residues. CDR3: CASSGPGPHYGYTF. DNA for the CDR3: TGCGCCAGCAGCGGTCCGGGACCGCACTATGGCTACACCTTC.

Many counts were recorded for this clonotype. This chain joins TRBV7-2 and TRBJ2-3; D call uncertain. CDR1 and CDR2 from the germline V gene are SGHTA and FQGNSA. The V gene lost 5 bases and the J gene lost 0 bases, with 9 bases spanning the gap. This CDR3 spans 14 amino acids. The CDR3 loop reads CASSPDGSTDTQYF. The DNA for the CDR3 is TGTGCCAGCAGCCCTGACGGGAGCACAGATACGCAGTATTTT.

This chain links TRBV30 with TRBJ2-2, with D perhaps matching TRBD2 (5 bases). Trimming pared 2 bases from V and 5 bases from J, leaving 6 bases between. The germline CDR1 and CDR2 sequences are GTSNPN and SVGIG (reference sequence). This CDR3 has 12 residues. CDR3 DNA sequence: TGTGCCTGGAGTTCGGGGACCGGGGAGCTGTTTTTT. Translating it yields CAWSSGTGELFF.

V gene TRBV12-3 or TRBV12-4 combines with J gene TRBJ2-7, with D possibly being TRBD1 (6 bases). V lost 5 bases, J lost 6 bases, and 14 bases lay in between. This CDR3 is 13 amino acids long. CDR3 protein: CASSRNQGFEQYF. The CDR3 DNA follows: TGTGCCAGCAGTCGGAACCAGGGGTTCGAGCAGTACTTC.

In its sample, this clonotype was seen a few times. The chain has TRBV7-2 and TRBJ2-3; no firm D call. The CDR3 contains 15 residues. Germline V lookup: CDR1 SGHTA, CDR2 FQGNSA. V lost 3 bases and J 5 bases, leaving 15 bases between the germline ends. The CDR3 is CASSLEAAVRDTQYF. The CDR3 DNA follows: TGTGCCAGCAGCTTGGAAGCTGCGGTTCGAGATACGCAGTATTTT.

The chain employs TRBV30 and TRBJ2-2; D is unclear. The CDR3 is made up of 15 amino acids. CDR1 GTSNPN and CDR2 SVGIG come from the germline V gene (reference sequence). Trimming took off 0 bases at V and 0 bases at J, with 8 bases between the two ends. DNA of the CDR3: TGTGCCTGGAGTGTAAAAAGCCCGAACACCGGGGAGCTGTTTTTT. It yields the protein CAWSVKSPNTGELFF.

V and J are TRBV9 and TRBJ2-1, with 9 bases that match TRBD1. The CDR3 extends over 16 amino acids. CDR1 is SGDLS, CDR2 YYNGEE, per germline. V shed 2 bases and J 0 bases; nucleotides not matched to a gene: 3. CDR3 DNA: TGTGCCAGCAGCGTGGCACAGGGGGCCTCCTACAATGAGCAGTTCTTC. Translated, it gives CASSVAQGASYNEQFF. The full variable domain, with the rest looked up from reference TRBV9 and TRBJ2-1, is DSGVTQTPKHLITATGQRVTLRCSPRSGDLSVYWYQQSLDQGLQFLIQYYNGEERAKGNILERFSAQQFPDLHSELNLSSLELGDSALYFCASSVAQGASYNEQFFGPGTRLTVL.

The chain has TRBV18 and TRBJ1-5; D possibly corresponds to TRBD1 (6 bases). V shed 3 bases and J shed 3 bases, with 15 bases lying between them. CDR3 length: 16 residues. CDR1 and CDR2 from the germline V gene are KGHSH and LQKENI. As DNA, the CDR3 is TGTGCCAGCTCACCCCCTGGCAGGGGTAACAATCAGCCCCAGCATTTT. Translated, it gives CASSPPGRGNNQPQHF.

This sequence joins TRBV6-5 and TRBJ2-5; weak D call: TRBD1 (6 bases). The germline CDR1 and CDR2 sequences are MNHEY and SVGAGI. CDR3 length: 13 amino acids. V lost 7 bases and J lost 5, with 14 bases in between. The CDR3 reads CASNRAHAETQYF. The CDR3 region has the DNA TGTGCCAGCAACAGGGCGCATGCTGAGACCCAGTACTTC.

A single count supports this clonotype. The CDR3 DNA reads TGTGCCAGCAGGAAGTTCGAGACCCAGTACTTC. This codes for CASRKFETQYF. The chain carries TRBV6-2 or TRBV6-3 and TRBJ2-5; D is unclear. The CDR3 is 11 amino acids. Per the germline V gene, CDR1 is MNHEY and CDR2 is SVGEGT. V was cut by 6 bases and J by 5 bases, with 7 bases left in between.

The sample holds a few counts of this clonotype. This chain connects TRBV6-5 to TRBJ2-7; 12 bases are a match to TRBD1. CDR3 size: 13 residues. V lost 7 bases and J lost 5; bases outside the gene matches: 3. CDR1 MNHEY and CDR2 SVGAGI come from the germline V gene. This chain's CDR3 is CASKGTGGHEQYF. CDR3 sequence (DNA): TGTGCCAGCAAAGGGACAGGGGGCCACGAGCAGTACTTC.

The V gene is TRBV7-9, the J gene TRBJ2-7; D possibly corresponds to TRBD1 (6 bases). Per germline, CDR1 SEHNR and CDR2 FQNEAQ (reference sequence). The V gene lost 6 bases and the J gene lost 5 bases, with 23 bases spanning the gap. The CDR3 spans 16 residues. DNA for the CDR3: TGTGCCAGCAGTACCGGGCCAAGGACAGTATCAGACGAGCAGTACTTC. Translation: CASSTGPRTVSDEQYF.

CDR3 sequence: CASSLALQPLFF. The CDR3 nucleotides are TGTGCCAGCTCACTGGCCCTACAGCCTCTGTTTTTT. The rearrangement joins TRBV18 to TRBJ2-2; the D is unclear. The CDR3 is 12 residues long. V dropped 4 bases and J dropped 14 bases, with 14 bases sitting between them. The V gene's germline CDR1 is KGHSH and CDR2 LQKENI.